This is a list of T cell receptor beta chains from one sample in a study of patients and donors after allogeneic stem cell transplantation. Using its own MiXCR run on the RT-PCR reads, TCRdb lists one record per CDR3 protein. The sample shows about 160,000 distinct CDR3 sequences, about a third of them seen only once. The sequencing input was blood, either unsorted or a sorted T cell fraction (not recorded which). The receptors originated from a human donor who was either an allogeneic HSCT recipient or a stem cell or donor lymphocyte infusion donor (not recorded which). It is not recorded whose cells these are; they may come from a transplant donor. CDR3s include the opening cysteine and the closing phenylalanine or tryptophan. Each record gives: clone size, J gene, V gene, D gene, CDR3 protein, CDR3 DNA. The D gene is left open where the match is weak. A row's size may be missing; if present it is once, few, many or a size class.

clone size: few; J gene: TRBJ2-2; V gene: TRBV20-1; D gene: NA; CDR3 protein: CSARPRGTGYTGELFF; CDR3 DNA: TGCAGTGCTAGACCCCGGGGGACTGGGTACACCGGGGAGCTGTTTTTT
clone size: once; J gene: TRBJ2-3; V gene: TRBV24-1; D gene: TRBD2; CDR3 protein: CAAAGTSGSTDTQYF; CDR3 DNA: TGTGCCGCGGCCGGGACTAGCGGCAGCACAGATACGCAGTATTTT
clone size: NA; J gene: TRBJ1-2; V gene: TRBV29-1; D gene: NA; CDR3 protein: CSVEPRGVGLDGYTF; CDR3 DNA: TGCAGCGTTGAGCCCAGGGGTGTCGGTCTAGATGGCTACACCTTC
clone size: NA; J gene: TRBJ1-1; V gene: TRBV20-1; D gene: NA; CDR3 protein: CSARDRPEAFF; CDR3 DNA: TGCAGTGCTAGAGATAGGCCTGAAGCTTTCTTT
clone size: many; J gene: TRBJ1-1; V gene: TRBV7-9; D gene: NA; CDR3 protein: CASVGGGGTEAFF; CDR3 DNA: TGTGCCAGCGTTGGTGGGGGCGGCACTGAAGCTTTCTTT
clone size: NA; J gene: TRBJ1-2; V gene: TRBV9; D gene: NA; CDR3 protein: CASSATKTAHNYGYTF; CDR3 DNA: TGTGCCAGCAGCGCGACGAAGACAGCCCATAACTATGGCTACACCTTC
clone size: once; J gene: TRBJ1-4; V gene: TRBV28; D gene: NA; CDR3 protein: CASSPQGVNLLFF; CDR3 DNA: TGTGCCAGCAGTCCACAGGGTGTGAACCTCCTGTTTTTT
clone size: NA; J gene: TRBJ1-2; V gene: TRBV7-6; D gene: NA; CDR3 protein: CASSPPGPSGYGYTF; CDR3 DNA: TGTGCCAGCAGCCCTCCGGGGCCGAGTGGCTATGGCTACACCTTC
clone size: NA; J gene: TRBJ1-2; V gene: TRBV28; D gene: NA; CDR3 protein: CASSRPRVDYGYTF; CDR3 DNA: TGTGCCAGCAGTCGCCCCAGGGTAGACTATGGCTACACCTTC
clone size: NA; J gene: TRBJ1-6; V gene: TRBV6-5; D gene: TRBD1; CDR3 protein: CASSLQGVQRSPLHF; CDR3 DNA: TGTGCCAGCAGTCTACAGGGGGTCCAGCGGTCACCCCTCCACTTT
clone size: few; J gene: TRBJ2-7; V gene: TRBV5-6; D gene: NA; CDR3 protein: CASSMLHRSRGQSYEQYF; CDR3 DNA: TGTGCCAGCAGCATGCTACACCGTTCCAGGGGTCAATCCTACGAGCAGTACTTC
clone size: NA; J gene: TRBJ2-1; V gene: TRBV20-1; D gene: NA; CDR3 protein: CSAGRTNNEQFF; CDR3 DNA: TGCAGTGCTGGTCGGACCAACAATGAGCAGTTCTTC
clone size: NA; J gene: TRBJ2-3; V gene: TRBV4-2; D gene: TRBD2; CDR3 protein: CASSQSMLRGAWNTQYF; CDR3 DNA: TGTGCCAGCAGCCAATCCATGTTGCGGGGGGCATGGAATACGCAGTATTTT
clone size: few; J gene: TRBJ1-2; V gene: TRBV6-6; D gene: NA; CDR3 protein: CATPGIAYGYTF; CDR3 DNA: TGTGCCACCCCAGGGATAGCCTATGGCTACACCTTC
clone size: few; J gene: TRBJ1-4; V gene: TRBV29-1; D gene: NA; CDR3 protein: CSVLGGEKLFF; CDR3 DNA: TGCAGCGTTCTGGGTGGTGAAAAACTGTTTTTT
clone size: NA; J gene: TRBJ2-1; V gene: TRBV12-3/TRBV12-4; D gene: NA; CDR3 protein: CASSFRDEQFF; CDR3 DNA: TGTGCCAGCAGTTTTAGGGATGAGCAGTTCTTC
clone size: NA; J gene: TRBJ2-3; V gene: TRBV7-8; D gene: NA; CDR3 protein: CASSFCPWVKDTQYF; CDR3 DNA: TGTGCCAGCAGCTTCTGCCCTTGGGTGAAAGATACGCAGTATTTT
clone size: NA; J gene: TRBJ1-3; V gene: TRBV20-1; D gene: TRBD1; CDR3 protein: CSARDRTGGSSSGNTIYF; CDR3 DNA: TGCAGTGCTAGAGATAGGACAGGGGGTTCGAGCTCTGGAAACACCATATATTTT
clone size: few; J gene: TRBJ1-2; V gene: TRBV27; D gene: TRBD1; CDR3 protein: CASRLAGQGRHGYTF; CDR3 DNA: TGTGCCAGCAGGTTGGCGGGACAGGGGCGTCATGGCTACACCTTC
clone size: NA; J gene: TRBJ1-1; V gene: TRBV2; D gene: NA; CDR3 protein: CASRETGVEAFF; CDR3 DNA: TGTGCCAGCAGGGAGACAGGCGTTGAAGCTTTCTTT